This paragraph covers one T cell receptor beta chain sequence. This beta chain turned up in a library designed for alpha chains; as an off-target read, its abundance says little. The data are from a study of spatial heterogeneity in lung cancer. As for the study in general: Detection of beta-chain sequences consistently exceeded that of alpha-chain sequences. Mean representation of each unique TCR and UMI combination in the raw reads exceeded 8.5 occurrences.

A unique molecular identifier was carried by every single TCR cDNA molecule. In TCRdb, the 5' RACE reads were re-called with MiXCR into one record per CDR3 protein. The sample includes around 11,000 distinct CDR3 sequences, 3.5% to 4% seen only once; the top ten take about 7.9%. Documented time point: sample taken at primary tumor resection. Unsorted whole RNA from tumor, nontumor lung or frozen PBMC underwent sequencing. Samples came from roughly 75 TRACERx patients with untreated early-stage lung cancer. This CDR3 region has 11 residues. V was shortened by 6 bases and J by 5 bases, with 8 bases between the two germline ends. Per germline, CDR1 SGHNT and CDR2 YYREEE (reference sequence).

The TCR originated in a male donor with early-stage non-small cell lung cancer. The sequencing here drew on normal lung tissue next to the tumor, taken at surgery. V usage is TRBV5-4 and J usage is TRBJ2-5, with D unresolved. Written as DNA, the CDR3 is TGTGCCAGCACCCTGGGGGAGACCCAGTACTTC. Protein: CASTLGETQYF.